This TCR beta chain was recorded in a study of T-cell reconstitution after alpha-beta-depleted transplantation in children. Notes on the study in general: Certain patients had high TCRbeta diversity at day 60, and it came from recipient T cells and thymic progenitors that survived.

This clonotype was seen at least ten times. Its target is not known. For TCRbeta, the library was prepared with unique molecular identifiers. TCRdb recomputed calls from the PCR reads with MiXCR, one row per CDR3 protein. The table includes roughly 300,000 distinct CDR3 sequences, around a tenth detected once. With 5 bases removed from V and 4 bases from J, the gap between germline ends came to 9 bases. Germline CDR1 reads DFQATT; CDR2 reads SNEGSKA (reference sequence). The CDR3 spans 11 residues. The TCR comes from a male patient aged 2 to 9 who had a stem cell transplant for chronic granulomatous disease, so the T cells may come from the graft donor. The chain employs TRBV20-1 and TRBJ2-7; D gene ambiguous. The starting material was peripheral blood, obtained 180 days after TCRalphabeta/CD19-depleted stem cell transplant. CDR3 residues: CSAGSRYEQYF. CDR3 coding DNA: TGCAGTGCTGGGTCGCGATACGAGCAGTACTTC.